This T cell receptor beta chain was captured by sequencing in a study of cytomegalovirus exposure and HLA in healthy donors (dated by TCRdb to 2015 to 2018). Context from the whole study: An earlier analysis of several hundred of the donors reported 276 Gb of sequence data and 100 million to 130 million unique TCR beta sequences from 150 million to 200 million T cells. Approximately 310 gigabases of sequencing data and approximately 93 million unique TCR sequences were included in an early release covering 500 to 750 HLA-typed donors. Among the roughly 400 genotyped donors, approximately 81% belonged to the genetic ancestry cluster associated with self-reported Caucasian donors. The study aimed to test whether signatures of past pathogen exposure could be identified by cataloging public T cell receptors. Using immunosequencing, the study profiled T cell repertoires from roughly 650 subjects and related those repertoires to cytomegalovirus serostatus. In addition to the first cohort of hundreds of subjects, a separate validation cohort of over 90 different subjects was used. To predict cytomegalovirus infection status, the study combined high-throughput TCR immunosequencing, statistical association of individual TCRs with disease status, and machine learning. A later analysis re-analyzed previously published TCR beta repertoires from about 600 donors and added high-resolution HLA genotyping to study TCR occurrence patterns. In the later analysis, no new phenotypic data were used to find candidate immune exposures; instead, reliance was placed on TCR beta sequences and their occurrence across donors. An earlier analysis of approximately 580 of the donors used high-throughput TCR beta sequencing to judge whether each TCR beta V gene segment behaved as functional or pseudogenic. Donor age, sex, ethnicity and CMV serostatus were compiled alongside the repertoire data. In a later genetic analysis, genome-wide SNP genotypes for about three fifths of the roughly 670 donors were used, and that subset was treated as a discovery cohort. All discovery cohort repertoires had been generated using a single sequencing platform. Both class I and class II loci were covered by HLA typing, at four-digit resolution. Typing coverage differed by locus: A, B, C, DRB1 and DQB1 were typed in roughly 629-630 donors, DQA1 in about 500, DPA1 in around 580, and DPB1 in 472. Four or five DR-DQ haplotypes were handled as single units for association and clustering because linkage in the cohort was strong. Among roughly 400 genotyped donors of the cohort, an average of approximately 240,000 unique TCR beta nucleotide sequences were sequenced per donor, around 20% of them non-productive.

The method was the immunoSEQ multiplex PCR assay. The multiplex PCR relied on a mix of 60 forward primers for TCR Vbeta segments and 13 reverse primers for TCR Jbeta segments. The CDR3 region of rearranged TCR beta genes was amplified from genomic DNA with a multiplex PCR assay. The Illumina HiSeq System was used to sequence the amplified TCR beta libraries as 87-base-pair reads. The authors' pipeline ran thus. In a later analysis, 70 million to 95 million unique TCR beta chains were counted across the roughly 670 repertoires, and approximately 9.9 million of these chains were shared by at least two donors. A nearest-neighbor algorithm error-corrected the raw reads and collapsed the reads into unique sequences, merging closely related sequences to remove PCR and sequencing errors. Alignment of CDR3 sequences to IMGT reference sequences was used to assign V, D and J gene segments. For a sequence to be retained, a match of at least six nucleotides was required to both a V gene segment and a J gene segment. A rearrangement counted as productive if the CDR3 had no stop codons and remained in frame with V and J, and every other rearrangement counted as non-productive. Following IMGT convention, CDR3 was defined as the stretch from the second conserved V-encoded cysteine to the conserved J-encoded phenylalanine. The earlier analysis of about 620 of the donors excluded sequences that lacked an unambiguous match to a single V gene segment. An earlier analysis of a few hundred of the donors classified V segments as functional when productive rearrangements were above 56.7% and as segregating when the standard deviation between donors was above 5%. A statistical classification framework was developed to diagnose cytomegalovirus status using the catalog of TCR beta chain sequences. In a later analysis, TCR nucleotide sequences were compared against IMGT/GENE-DB human TR gene sequences so that V and J genes could be assigned. A later analysis assigned CDR3 sequences and most-parsimonious VDJ recombination scenarios with the TCRdist pipeline. A later analysis defined each TCR beta chain by its CDR3 amino acid sequence plus V-gene family, and excluded reads lacking a unique V-gene family. In a later analysis, 500 to 700 highly shared, low-generation-probability nucleotide sequences were removed to address suspected cross-contamination and a sequencing artifact. For each public chain, a later analysis derived a clonal expansion index from normalized ranks of inferred template counts within each repertoire. In a later analysis, generation probabilities were computed with a VDJ recombination model fitted to out-of-frame rearrangements, and the resulting probabilities were checked against IGoR. Hypergeometric tests were used in a later analysis to score TCR-TCR, TCR-HLA and TCR-CMV co-occurrence, with a repertoire-size bias correction applied to the TCR pairs. To estimate false discovery rates, a later analysis permuted the HLA or CMV assignments 20 times. In a later analysis, co-occurring TCRs were grouped with DBSCAN, and TCRdist sequence similarity was added when clustering was performed within HLA-allele-positive subsets. Co-occurrence clustering excluded repertoires with fewer than 30,000 or more than 120,000 public chains, plus five with anomalous nucleotide sharing. TCRdb's version of the immuneACCESS table is confined to in-frame rearrangements and falls short of the full clone set. An unresolved V gene accounts for under half of the shortfall where checked; the remainder is of unknown origin. D and trimming come from the DNA, and the V and J calls and clone size come from that table. The sample table shows approximately 140,000 clones, and 84% are seen once. The ten largest clonotypes hold roughly 3% of the sample.

The cohort comprised under 700 healthy bone marrow donors. At the time of sampling, all cohort members were nominally healthy, though unrecorded immune exposures were likely present. The donor was CMV seronegative and was included in the group of 352 seronegative cohort members. Each donor provided a peripheral blood sample, and peripheral blood mononuclear cells were used for TCR beta sequencing. The Qiagen DNeasy Blood Extraction Kit was used to extract genomic DNA from the blood cell samples. Study-wide findings and limitations: At a false discovery rate of 0.05, a later analysis linked under 20,000 TCR beta sequences to specific HLA alleles. Linkage disequilibrium might explain the correlated functional status among segregating V segments, but an unknown experimental factor could not be excluded. A later analysis reported that several top co-occurrence clusters appeared linked to parvovirus B19, influenza, CMV and Epstein-Barr virus. The only immune exposure information available for the cohort was CMV serostatus. A further reported finding was that TCR beta sequences accurately predicted the HLA-A and HLA-B alleles for most subjects in the first cohort. Strong co-occurrence of HLA alleles, especially DR and DQ, made assigning TCR associations to individual alleles difficult. Compared with the 666-donor mean, donors in an Asian-associated ancestry cluster had fewer N-insertions in productive TCRs, according to a later genetic analysis. Because counts were too low, roughly 16 rarely observed V segments, including chromosome 9 orphons, were excluded from the earlier analysis of around 590 of the donors. A few of the identified cytomegalovirus-associated TCR beta chains were confirmed in vitro to be specific for cytomegalovirus antigens. The authors suggested that the approach could potentially be extended to other disease states and immunological phenotypes. In a later analysis, most CMV-associated TCR beta chains were found to appear HLA-restricted, with HLA associations seemingly driven largely by CMV exposure. Some IMGT-functional V segments, including TRBV6-2 and TRBV6-3, could not be distinguished by the 87-base-pair reads and were therefore excluded. A later genetic analysis associated a missense DCLRE1C variant with V-gene and J-gene trimming of TCR beta chains, and an independent cohort replicated the association. Compared with equally common non-associated chains, HLA-associated TCR beta chains in a later analysis were more clonally expanded and had lower generation probabilities. Because HLA typing was missing for some donors at each locus, association tests included only the typed subset. In both the original and validation cohorts, the classifier was reported to diagnose cytomegalovirus status with high specificity and sensitivity. The presence/absence analyses assumed that sequencing depth was roughly uniform across donors, and that assumption may not be true. The study gave a list of more than 150 TCR beta chains associated with cytomegalovirus. According to a later analysis, TCR association rates differed among HLA loci, with DRB1 alleles showing the most associated TCRs and HLA-C alleles showing the fewest. A cluster of highly shared sequence variants was judged likely to be a technical artifact of the sequencing pipeline. Broadly in line with IMGT annotations, most TCR beta V segments showed up in productive rearrangements about 87% or about 30% of the time in an earlier analysis of around 600 of the donors. While some public TCRs were present in many individuals, most TCR sequences turned up only very rarely across donors. Only TCR beta chains were sequenced in this cohort, and the absence of alpha or paired-chain data limited detectable features.

The germline V gene (reference sequence) supplies CDR1 SGHNT and CDR2 YYREEE. Trimming takes 1 base off V and 6 bases off J; junction bases not matched to a gene: 12. From the cysteine up to the phenylalanine, the CDR3 has a length of 16 residues. The retained sequence is limited to the CDR3, 48 bases, with the frame set at the first base. As for this clone: What antigen it recognizes has not been identified. Within one base of it there is no much larger clone, and no base qualities were kept.

The V gene is TRBV5-4 and the J gene is TRBJ1-2, with 7 central nucleotides matching TRBD1. The sequence came from a man aged 50-59 years in good health and CMV-seronegative. Sequencing was carried out using PBMCs. The CDR3 in this case is CASSLLVNRGLHGYTF. The bases read TGTGCCAGCAGCTTGTTGGTTAACAGGGGTCTTCATGGCTACACCTTC.